Below, one TCR beta chain is given with its context. The sample originates from a study of blood T cell repertoires in COVID-19. The protocol was immunoSEQ multiplex PCR, while the TCRdb copy is restricted to in-frame clones and leaves out a portion. This sample carries under 200,000 clones, 88% of them seen once, and the ten largest clones take around 2%. Trimming stripped 4 bases from V and 8 bases from J, with 14 bases between. Germline CDR1 reads SNHLY; CDR2 reads FYNNEI. This CDR3 comprises 13 residues. What was sequenced was peripheral blood. The chain has TRBV2 and TRBJ1-2; TRBD1 might be the D (6 bases). This receptor was identified in a man in his fifties who had recovered from COVID-19. The CDR3 loop reads CASSAIQGHGYTF. CDR3 DNA: TGTGCCAGCAGTGCTATACAGGGACACGGCTACACCTTC.